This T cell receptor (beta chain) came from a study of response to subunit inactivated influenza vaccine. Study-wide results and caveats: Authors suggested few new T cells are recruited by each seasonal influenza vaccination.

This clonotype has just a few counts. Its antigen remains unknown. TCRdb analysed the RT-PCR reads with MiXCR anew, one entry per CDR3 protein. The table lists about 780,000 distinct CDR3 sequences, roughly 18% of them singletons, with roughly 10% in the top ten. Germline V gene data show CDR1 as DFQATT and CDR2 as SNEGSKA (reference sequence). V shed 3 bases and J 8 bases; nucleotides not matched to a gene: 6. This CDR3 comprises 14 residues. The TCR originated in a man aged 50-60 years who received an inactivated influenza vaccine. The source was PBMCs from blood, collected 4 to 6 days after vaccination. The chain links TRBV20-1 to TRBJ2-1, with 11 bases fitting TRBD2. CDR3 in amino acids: CSARGTSGVDEQFF. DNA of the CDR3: TGCAGTGCTAGGGGGACTAGCGGAGTCGATGAGCAGTTCTTC.